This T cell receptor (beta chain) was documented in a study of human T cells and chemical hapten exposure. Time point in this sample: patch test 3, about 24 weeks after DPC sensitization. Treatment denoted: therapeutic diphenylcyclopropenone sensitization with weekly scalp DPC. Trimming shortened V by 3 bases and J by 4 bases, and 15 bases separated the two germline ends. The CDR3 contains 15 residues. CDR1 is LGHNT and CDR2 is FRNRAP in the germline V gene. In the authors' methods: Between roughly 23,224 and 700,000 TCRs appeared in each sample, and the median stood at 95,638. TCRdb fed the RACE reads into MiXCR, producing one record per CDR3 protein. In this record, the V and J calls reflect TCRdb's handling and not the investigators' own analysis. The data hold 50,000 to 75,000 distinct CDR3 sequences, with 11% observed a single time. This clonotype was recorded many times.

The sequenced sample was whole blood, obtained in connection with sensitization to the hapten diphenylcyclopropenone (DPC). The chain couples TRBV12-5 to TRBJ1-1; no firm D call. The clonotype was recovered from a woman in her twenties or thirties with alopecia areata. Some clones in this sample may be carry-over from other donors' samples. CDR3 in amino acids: CASGLGRGGITEAFF. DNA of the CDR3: TGTGCTAGTGGTTTAGGCCGCGGAGGTATCACTGAAGCTTTCTTT.